This T cell receptor beta chain was recorded in a study of synovial regulatory T cells in juvenile arthritis (dated by TCRdb to between 2015 and 2016). For the wider study: Of the sequenced patients, a few were therapy-naive, one was treated with methotrexate plus infliximab, several were treated with methotrexate, and one lacked treatment information. Treg and Teff subsets from roughly 10 JIA patients with active disease were included in the TCR repertoire comparisons. Effector T cell subsets from the study cohort were also sequenced for comparisons, but the Treg dataset by itself includes only blood Treg cells and synovial fluid Treg cells. Using matched patient samples, the researchers compared TCRbeta CDR3 repertoires across three groups: blood iaTreg cells, other blood Treg cells and synovial fluid Treg cells.

CDR1 SGHDT and CDR2 YYEEEE are derived from the germline V gene. The cysteine opens and the phenylalanine closes a CDR3 of 17 amino acids. DNA is not recorded here. Study-wide conclusions, independent of this receptor: Across patients, iaTreg TCR repertoires were largely private, and these iaTreg repertoires partially overlapped with synovial Teff and blood CPL repertoires. Compared with other blood Treg cells, blood iaTreg cells had lower TCR diversity, a finding consistent with antigen-driven expansion. Synovial Treg cells shared more CDR3 sequences with iaTreg cells than with other blood Treg cells, and Chao-Jaccard similarity confirmed that synovial Treg cells were more closely related to iaTreg cells.

On this clone: Its specific antigen is unknown.

iaTreg cells were HLA-DR+ Treg cells, more frequent in NO ID than ID patients at Tend; hypothesised to expand during inflammation. TCR repertoires were obtained from about 11 juvenile idiopathic arthritis patients with active disease who had not reached inactive disease, of whom 3 were polyarticular and 8 were oligoarticular. The TCR-sequenced patients had a median age of around 11 years (range about 2.4-25) and median disease duration of approximately seven years (range 0.2-19.1). The samples used for TCR repertoire analysis were collected at two centres in Italy. Peripheral blood mononuclear cells were separated on a Histopaque-1077 density gradient and then cryopreserved in about 90% FCS with around 10% DMSO. The protocol used for the library was the immunoSEQ multiplex PCR assay. TCRbeta CDR3 sequencing was carried out by Adaptive Biotechnologies. The source study handled its data this way. Repertoire similarity was assessed using the Chao-modified Jaccard index and the median clonotype overlap from 200 random subsamples at equal sample size. Similarity analyses were performed using either productive nucleotide sequences or in silico-translated amino acid sequences. Hierarchical clustering with single linkage and t-SNE based on Chao-modified Jaccard distances were applied for the comparison of repertoires. Repertoire diversity was quantified with the Renyi index, after sample size normalisation, across a range of alpha values. The source is immuneACCESS, and TCRdb retained only in-frame sequences with V and J called. Part of the clones is not carried over; for the studies checked, unresolved V genes explain less than half of this, and the remainder is unexplained. V and J calls and clone size are those listed in that table; D and trimming were worked out from the DNA. The record for this sample contains 9,000 to 10,000 clones. Of the sample, around 1.7% is held by the ten largest clones.

Sequenced material: Treg cells from blood. Sample cell subset or site, as interpreted from the label and publication: HLA-DR+ inflammation-associated blood Treg cells. Here the chain combines TRBV5-6 and TRBJ2-4; TCRdb selects TRBD2, and the lack of DNA leaves this call unchecked. This receptor was obtained from a donor younger than 35 with juvenile idiopathic arthritis. The CDR3 amino acid sequence is: CASSLGQTSLTKNIQYF.